The 26 T cell receptor beta chains below come from one sample, sequenced in a study of cytotoxic CD8 clonotypes in ibrutinib-treated CLL. The method was immunoSEQ multiplex PCR; TCRdb's version includes in-frame clones alone and lacks a portion of them. In the table there are some 160,000 clones, 81% of which are singletons. The specimen comprised PBMCs, sampled after 12 months of ibrutinib treatment. These receptors all stem from a human donor with chronic lymphocytic leukemia.

The rearrangement uses TRBV7-3 and TRBJ2-7, with TRBD2 matching over 7 bases. V lost 6 bases, J lost 0 bases, and 5 bases stayed unmatched. Germline CDR1 and CDR2: SGHTA and FQGTGA. The CDR3 length is 14 residues. CDR3 coding DNA: TGTGCCAGCAGATCCCCGGGGGGCTCCTACGAGCAGTACTTC. Its translation is CASRSPGGSYEQYF.

This chain joins TRBV30 and TRBJ1-6, with 9 nucleotides matching TRBD1. The V and J ends lost 0 bases and 7 bases, in that order; junction bases with no gene match: 4. Germline V gene sequence: CDR1 GTSNPN, CDR2 SVGIG (reference sequence). This CDR3 region has 15 residues. CDR3 amino acids: CAWSVDDRGNSPLHF. CDR3 coding DNA: TGTGCCTGGAGTGTAGACGACAGGGGGAATTCACCCCTCCACTTT.

J is TRBJ2-4 and V is TRBV5-1; D may be TRBD1 or TRBD2 (5 bases each). Looked up from germline, CDR1 is SGHRS and CDR2 is YFSETQ. There are 12 residues in the CDR3. V gave up 6 bases and J gave up 6 bases, with 10 bases separating them. The CDR3 coding sequence is TGCGCCAGCAAGGAGAGGGGAAACATTCAGTACTTC. Translation gives CASKERGNIQYF.

The chain carries TRBV10-3 and TRBJ1-4; perhaps TRBD1 as D (6 bases). V shed 7 bases and J shed 5 bases, with 14 bases lying between them. The CDR3 totals 14 residues. Germline-derived CDR1 and CDR2 are ENHRY and SYGVKD. Written as DNA, the CDR3 is TGTGCCATCAACGAGGGGGGATCGAATGAAAAACTGTTTTTT. Translation gives CAINEGGSNEKLFF.

The CDR3 here is CASSSGGSAYEQYF. For the CDR3, the DNA is TGTGCCAGCAGTTCCGGGGGCTCGGCTTACGAGCAGTACTTC. The chain couples TRBV28 to TRBJ2-7; perhaps D is TRBD1 or TRBD2 (6 bases each). Between the trimmed V and J ends, which lost 4 bases and 4 bases, there was a span of 14 bases. CDR3 length: 14 amino acids. Germline V gene sequence: CDR1 MDHEN, CDR2 SYDVKM.

The V call is TRBV20-1, the J call TRBJ1-2; D remains ambiguous. The CDR3 is 11 residues long. Germline-derived CDR1 and CDR2 are DFQATT and SNEGSKA (reference sequence). V dropped 7 bases and J dropped 3 bases, with 9 bases sitting between them. This CDR3 is CSGGGDYGYTF. CDR3 sequence (DNA): TGCAGTGGGGGTGGGGACTATGGCTACACCTTC.

The chain has TRBV28 and TRBJ1-4; D gene ambiguous. Looked up from germline, CDR1 is MDHEN and CDR2 is SYDVKM. There are 16 residues in the CDR3. V was cut by 6 bases and J by 0 bases, with 14 bases left in between. For the CDR3, the DNA is TGTGCCAGCAGCCCTCCCCCCAGTGCAACTAATGAAAAACTGTTTTTT. Protein: CASSPPPSATNEKLFF. Full variable domain (outside the CDR3, taken from reference TRBV28 and TRBJ1-4): DVKVTQSSRYLVKRTGEKVFLECVQDMDHENMFWYRQDPGLGLRLIYFSYDVKMKEKGDIPEGYSVSREKKERFSLILESASTNQTSMYLCASSPPPSATNEKLFFGSGTQLSVL.

V usage is TRBV2 and J usage is TRBJ2-1, with TRBD2 matching 9 bases. The CDR3 contains 13 residues. J lost 7 bases, V lost 6 bases, and 4 bases had no gene match. Germline lookup yields CDR1 SNHLY and CDR2 FYNNEI. The CDR3 DNA is TGTGCCAGCAGGAGCGGGAGGTGGAATGAGCAGTTCTTC. Translation gives CASRSGRWNEQFF.

The V and J genes are TRBV21-1 and TRBJ2-2. TRBV21-1 is reported as a pseudogene. CDR3 length: 14 amino acids. The CDR3 region is CASSKWGAPGELFF. The CDR3 DNA is TGTGCCAGCAGCAAATGGGGGGCCCCCGGGGAGCTGTTTTTT.

As concerns this clone: Other DNA sequences within the sample encode an identical CDR3. The V call is TRBV11-3, the J call TRBJ1-1; no reliable D call. Germline V gene sequence: CDR1 SGHNT, CDR2 YENEEA. The V gene lost 3 bases and the J gene lost 1 base, with 6 bases spanning the gap. The CDR3 runs to 13 residues. The CDR3 protein is CASSLRANTEAFF. The CDR3 DNA is TGTGCCAGCAGCTTGAGAGCGAACACTGAAGCTTTCTTT.

The chain joins TRBV28 to TRBJ2-3; 10 bases align to TRBD2. V trimming: 7 bases; J trimming: 1 base; junction bases outside the gene matches: 5. The CDR3 is 15 amino acids. Germline assignment: CDR1 MDHEN and CDR2 SYDVKM. The CDR3 coding sequence is TGTGCCAGCACGCCTAGCGGGAGAGGCACAGATACGCAGTATTTT. It yields the protein CASTPSGRGTDTQYF.

The rearrangement links TRBV19 to TRBJ1-6, with D unclear. The CDR3 is made up of 12 amino acids. V was shortened by 5 bases and J by 9 bases, with 8 bases between the two germline ends. Germline values: CDR1 LNHDA, CDR2 SQIVND (reference sequence). CDR3 bases: TGTGCCAGTAGTCGGGGAGGTTCACCCCTCCACTTT. Its translation is CASSRGGSPLHF.

The V and J genes are TRBV5-1 and TRBJ2-2, with D uncertain. Per germline, CDR1 SGHRS and CDR2 YFSETQ. V was cut by 4 bases and J by 7 bases, with 8 bases left in between. CDR3 length: 12 residues. Here the CDR3 DNA reads TGCGCCAGCAGCCGCGGAAGCGGGGAGCTGTTTTTT. Its translation: CASSRGSGELFF.

V and J are TRBV30 and TRBJ2-5, with TRBD2 matching 7 bases. Germline CDR1 is GTSNPN and CDR2 is SVGIG (reference sequence). The CDR3 consists of 15 residues. V was clipped by 4 bases and J by 5 bases; unmatched bases: 13. CDR3 residues: CAWTDKRGTGETQYF. CDR3 DNA: TGTGCCTGGACAGACAAGCGGGGCACGGGGGAGACCCAGTACTTC.

The chain carries TRBV29-1 and TRBJ1-2; 11 bases are shared with TRBD1. The length of the CDR3 is 14 residues. V dropped 5 bases and J dropped 5; count of bases not matched to a gene: 7. Germline V gives CDR1 SQVTM, CDR2 ANQGSEA. Written as DNA, the CDR3 is TGCAGCGTTTCCGGGACAGGGGGGTGGTATGGCTACACCTTC. Protein sequence: CSVSGTGGWYGYTF.

The chain is built from TRBV10-2 and TRBJ2-3; no clear D. CDR3 length: 12 residues. Trimming pared 6 bases from V and 6 bases from J, leaving 10 bases between. Per the germline V gene, CDR1 is WSHSY and CDR2 is SAAADI. DNA of the CDR3: TGCGCCAGCAGCCCCTATGTGGATACGCAGTATTTT. Translation: CASSPYVDTQYF.

This chain joins TRBV7-2 and TRBJ2-3, with TRBD2 identical over 11 bases. Per germline, CDR1 SGHTA and CDR2 FQGNSA. The CDR3 spans 19 residues. V lost 3 bases and J lost 5; bases outside the gene matches: 16. Here the CDR3 reads CASSFSYLSGRASGDTQYF. The CDR3 DNA is TGTGCCAGCAGCTTCTCATACCTTAGCGGGAGGGCCTCGGGAGATACGCAGTATTTT.

This clone was observed a single time. The genes are TRBV2 and TRBJ1-3, with D maybe TRBD1 (5 bases). V lost 6 bases, J lost 2 bases, and 11 bases lay in between. The CDR3 loop spans 14 amino acids. Germline V gene data show CDR1 as SNHLY and CDR2 as FYNNEI. CDR3 nucleotides: TGTGCCAGCAGATTCCAGGGAGCTGGAAACACCATATATTTT. Protein product: CASRFQGAGNTIYF.

This clone has a handful of counts. The rearrangement links TRBV11-3 to TRBJ2-1; tentative D call: TRBD1 (5 bases). The length of the CDR3 is 16 residues. Germline loops: CDR1 SGHNT, CDR2 YENEEA. V lost 5 bases and J 6 bases, leaving 20 bases between the germline ends. The CDR3 coding sequence is TGTGCCAGCAGCCCCGCCTCAGCAGGGTCTGGCAATGAGCAGTTCTTC. It codes for CASSPASAGSGNEQFF.

The CDR3 protein is CASSLEQGRYGYTF. CDR3 sequence (DNA): TGTGCCAGCAGCTTGGAGCAGGGCCGGTATGGCTACACCTTC. V is TRBV5-5 and J is TRBJ1-2, with a weak D call TRBD1 (5 bases). Per the germline V gene, CDR1 is SGHKS and CDR2 is YYEKEE (reference sequence). The V end was cut by 0 bases, the J end by 5 bases, with 11 bases between. The CDR3 is made up of 14 amino acids.

This chain links TRBV4-1 with TRBJ2-1, with TRBD2 identical over 14 bases. The CDR3 spans 20 residues. V trimming: 2 bases; J trimming: 7 bases; junction bases outside the gene matches: 16. Germline values: CDR1 MGHRA, CDR2 YSYEKL. CDR3 in amino acids: CASSQPRRGLAGVMGNEQFF. The CDR3 DNA sequence: TGCGCCAGCAGCCAACCTCGCCGGGGACTAGCGGGAGTGATGGGTAATGAGCAGTTCTTC.

To note about this clone: One junction end does not reproduce the germline sequence, and a read error may be involved. This rearrangement joins TRBV6-6 to TRBJ2-7; possible D gene TRBD1, 6 bases. The CDR3 has 13 residues. From germline, CDR1 is MNHNY and CDR2 SVGAGI (reference sequence). The CDR3 loop reads CASSYDYGGSRPF. For the CDR3, the DNA is TGTGCCAGCAGTTACGACTATGGGGGCTCACGGCCCTTC.

The rearrangement links TRBV28 to TRBJ2-3; possible D gene TRBD1, 6 bases. Germline CDR1 and CDR2: MDHEN and SYDVKM. The ends were cut back, 2 bases at V and 3 bases at J, with 12 bases in the middle. The length of the CDR3 is 15 residues. CDR3 sequence reads: CASSLPGRGTDTQYF. CDR3 sequence (DNA): TGTGCCAGCAGTTTACCCGGCAGGGGAACAGATACGCAGTATTTT. Using reference TRBV28 and TRBJ2-3 for the parts outside the CDR3, the full variable domain is DVKVTQSSRYLVKRTGEKVFLECVQDMDHENMFWYRQDPGLGLRLIYFSYDVKMKEKGDIPEGYSVSREKKERFSLILESASTNQTSMYLCASSLPGRGTDTQYFGPGTRLTVL.

CDR3 DNA: TGTGCCACCAGCAGAGATCATTCCATAATTTACTCTGGGGCCAACGTCCTGACTTTC. It translates to CATSRDHSIIYSGANVLTF. J is TRBJ2-6 and V is TRBV15; D not resolved. The CDR3 extends over 19 amino acids. Looked up from germline, CDR1 is LNHNV and CDR2 is YYDKDF (reference sequence). V lost 0 bases and J lost 0, with 15 bases in between.

The V gene is TRBV11-2, the J gene TRBJ1-1; 8 bases are a match to TRBD1. This CDR3 is built from 13 residues. Germline V gives CDR1 SGHAT, CDR2 FQNNGV. V gave up 1 base and J gave up 8 bases; unmatched junction bases: 3. The CDR3 nucleotides read TGTGCCAGCAGCTTAGGGACAGGGTTGGAAGCTTTCTTT. As protein: CASSLGTGLEAFF.

The chain uses TRBV5-6 and TRBJ2-4, with D possibly matching TRBD1 (5 bases). Trimming shortened V by 0 bases and J by 0 bases, and 7 bases separated the two germline ends. The CDR3 consists of 15 residues. Germline V CDR1 and CDR2: SGHDT, YYEEEE. Here the CDR3 DNA reads TGTGCCAGCAGCTTGGTCGACAGAGCCAAAAACATTCAGTACTTC. It encodes CASSLVDRAKNIQYF.